These T cell receptor beta chains were read from a single sample in a study of CD4 T cells in relation to SARS-CoV-2 and coronaviruses. The assay was immunoSEQ multiplex PCR, and TCRdb's table has in-frame clones only and misses some. The repertoire holds some 30,000 clones, with 65% to 80% as singletons. The antigens for these receptors are not known. Sequenced: memory CD4+ T cells from PBMCs, cultured in vitro. The receptors were gathered from an adult with COVID-19. The CDR3 runs from the conserved cysteine through the conserved F or W. The D gene is left open where the match is weak. Size tells how often a clone was seen (once, few, many) or the class of an expanded clone, and some rows leave it out.

d_gene	abundance	v_gene	j_gene	CDR3aa	CDR3nt
TRBD2	few	TRBV2	TRBJ2-3	CASGNGLAGTDTQYF	TGTGCCAGCGGAAACGGACTAGCGGGGACAGATACGCAGTATTTT
.	.	TRBV7-9	TRBJ2-3	CASSSFLGTADTQYF	TGTGCCAGCAGCTCCTTTTTAGGGACCGCAGATACGCAGTATTTT
.	.	TRBV6-2/TRBV6-3	TRBJ2-7	CASSEVGPRPYEQYF	TGTGCCAGCAGCGAGGTGGGACCAAGACCCTACGAGCAGTACTTC
.	.	TRBV5-3	TRBJ2-5	CARKIPPLQETQYF	TGTGCCAGAAAAATTCCGCCTCTCCAAGAGACCCAGTACTTC
TRBD2	.	TRBV30	TRBJ2-3	CAWTSGRAYADTQYF	TGTGCCTGGACTAGCGGGAGGGCCTACGCAGATACGCAGTATTTT
TRBD2	.	TRBV7-8	TRBJ2-7	CASSLRLAGSEQYF	TGTGCCAGCAGCTTAAGGCTAGCGGGTTCCGAGCAGTACTTC
.	.	TRBV4-3	TRBJ2-1	CASSQAGGSYNEQFF	TGCGCCAGCAGCCAAGCGGGTGGCTCCTACAATGAGCAGTTCTTC
TRBD2	.	TRBV15	TRBJ2-1	CATSGRTSGRASSYNEQFF	TGTGCCACCAGCGGGCGGACTAGCGGGAGGGCGAGCTCCTACAATGAGCAGTTCTTC
.	.	TRBV24-1	TRBJ2-1	CATSDSGTGTDNEQFF	TGTGCCACCAGTGATTCCGGGACTGGAACGGACAATGAGCAGTTCTTC
TRBD1	.	TRBV12-3/TRBV12-4	TRBJ2-1	CASRLKGAGFF	TGTGCCAGCAGGTTAAAGGGGGCAGGGTTCTTC
TRBD1	.	TRBV19	TRBJ2-5	CASSSRTGGWETQYF	TGTGCCAGTAGTAGCCGGACAGGGGGCTGGGAGACCCAGTACTTC
TRBD2	.	TRBV30	TRBJ2-7	CAWAPVAGYEQYF	TGTGCCTGGGCCCCAGTAGCGGGGTACGAGCAGTACTTC
TRBD2	.	TRBV6-1	TRBJ2-1	CASSEVGGEQFF	TGTGCCAGCAGTGAAGTGGGAGGGGAGCAGTTCTTC
TRBD1	few	TRBV7-2	TRBJ1-2	CASSLAGGQYNYGYTF	TGTGCCAGCAGCTTAGCGGGGGGACAGTATAACTATGGCTACACCTTC
.	.	TRBV19	TRBJ2-1	CASSGRGQVSNEQFF	TGTGCCAGCTCTGGGAGGGGACAGGTCAGCAATGAGCAGTTCTTC
TRBD2	.	TRBV5-6	TRBJ2-5	CASSFRLAGYQETQYF	TGTGCCAGCAGCTTCCGACTAGCGGGATACCAAGAGACCCAGTACTTC
.	.	TRBV10-3	TRBJ2-2	CAATRDRLTGELFF	TGTGCCGCTACCCGGGACCGCCTCACCGGGGAGCTGTTTTTT
.	.	TRBV6-6	TRBJ2-5	CASTRDFQETQYF	TGTGCCAGCACGCGGGATTTCCAAGAGACCCAGTACTTC
.	few	TRBV28	TRBJ2-1	CASSLWETKSEQFF	TGTGCCAGCAGTTTATGGGAGACTAAGAGTGAGCAGTTCTTC
TRBD2	.	TRBV11-2	TRBJ2-2	CASSLVRTSGRAGELFF	TGTGCCAGCAGCTTAGTTCGGACTAGCGGGAGAGCCGGGGAGCTGTTTTTT
.	.	TRBV6-5	TRBJ2-1	CASRLGLYNEQFF	TGTGCCAGCAGGCTAGGGCTCTACAATGAGCAGTTCTTC
.	.	TRBV20-1	TRBJ2-2	CSASRSASWSGELFF	TGCAGTGCTAGTAGATCGGCTAGCTGGTCCGGGGAGCTGTTTTTT
TRBD2	.	TRBV19	TRBJ2-3	CASSSQSGREPDTQYF	TGTGCCAGTAGTAGTCAGAGCGGGAGAGAACCAGATACGCAGTATTTT
.	.	TRBV5-1	TRBJ2-2	CASSLGDPTGELFF	TGCGCCAGCAGCTTGGGGGACCCCACCGGGGAGCTGTTTTTT
.	.	TRBV6-2/TRBV6-3	TRBJ2-3	CASSLPGFYPQYF	TGTGCCAGCAGTCTGCCGGGATTCTATCCGCAGTATTTT
TRBD1	.	TRBV25-1	TRBJ1-2	CASSSRDRENGYTF	TGTGCCAGCAGTTCCCGGGACAGGGAGAATGGCTACACCTTC
.	.	TRBV21-1	TRBJ2-2	CASATTHHGAANTGELFF	TGTGCCAGTGCAACTACCCACCATGGAGCGGCGAACACCGGGGAGCTGTTTTTT
TRBD1	.	TRBV4-1	TRBJ1-1	CASSRLGQENTEAFF	TGCGCCAGCAGCCGACTCGGACAGGAGAACACTGAAGCTTTCTTT
.	few	TRBV11-2	TRBJ1-5	CASSRGLNQPQHF	TGTGCCAGCAGCCGTGGACTGAATCAGCCCCAGCATTTT
.	.	TRBV7-9	TRBJ2-7	CASGDGSYEQYF	TGTGCCAGCGGAGACGGCTCCTACGAGCAGTACTTC
.	.	TRBV2	TRBJ2-4	CASSEGGAKNIQYF	TGTGCCAGCAGTGAAGGGGGAGCCAAAAACATTCAGTACTTC
TRBD2	.	TRBV10-3	TRBJ2-3	CAISVGGTAGGLDTQYF	TGTGCCATCAGTGTAGGCGGTACAGCGGGAGGACTAGATACGCAGTATTTT
TRBD2	.	TRBV5-1	TRBJ2-7	CASSIDSGNYEQYF	TGCGCCAGCAGCATCGATAGCGGGAATTACGAGCAGTACTTC
.	.	TRBV7-2	TRBJ2-7	CASSLPGRFNYEQYF	TGTGCCAGCAGCTTACCTGGGAGATTTAACTACGAGCAGTACTTC
.	.	TRBV28	TRBJ1-2	CASSFDRYPVYGYTF	TGTGCCAGCAGTTTCGACAGGTATCCGGTGTATGGCTACACCTTC
TRBD1	.	TRBV29-1	TRBJ1-5	CSVLGQGGQPQHF	TGCAGCGTCCTGGGACAGGGGGGTCAGCCCCAGCATTTT
TRBD1	.	TRBV6-2/TRBV6-3	TRBJ1-5	CASTYRGAPNQPQHF	TGTGCCAGCACTTACAGGGGAGCACCCAATCAGCCCCAGCATTTT
.	.	TRBV4-2	TRBJ1-1	CASGRTEAGLEIEAFF	TGTGCCAGCGGTCGAACGGAGGCAGGGCTTGAGATTGAAGCTTTCTTT
TRBD1	.	TRBV6-2/TRBV6-3	TRBJ2-1	CASSNRRADRDLNEQFF	TGTGCCAGCAGCAACCGTCGAGCGGACAGGGACTTAAATGAGCAGTTCTTC
TRBD1	.	TRBV24-1	TRBJ2-3	CATRQGARDTQYF	TGTGCCACCAGACAGGGGGCGCGTGATACGCAGTATTTT
TRBD2	.	TRBV7-9	TRBJ2-2	CASSSTGTNSGELFF	TGTGCCAGCAGCTCGACCGGGACTAATTCCGGGGAGCTGTTTTTT
TRBD2	.	TRBV6-5	TRBJ2-5	CAGGGRRIKETQYF	TGTGCCGGCGGGGGGCGAAGAATAAAAGAGACCCAGTACTTC
TRBD2	.	TRBV6-2/TRBV6-3	TRBJ2-3	CASSYSTSSTQYF	TGTGCCAGCAGTTACTCGACTAGCAGTACGCAGTATTTT
.	once	TRBV5-1	TRBJ2-7	CASSLVSEEDEQYF	TGCGCCAGCAGCTTGGTTTCGGAGGAGGACGAGCAGTACTTC
.	.	TRBV10-3	TRBJ2-7	CAISVQGDEQYF	TGTGCCATCAGCGTACAGGGCGACGAGCAGTACTTC
.	.	TRBV11-2	TRBJ2-3	CASSLMGGQNTDTQYF	TGTGCCAGCAGCTTAATGGGCGGCCAAAACACAGATACGCAGTATTTT
TRBD2	.	TRBV7-9	TRBJ2-3	CASSFLILAGGGTQYF	TGTGCCAGCAGCTTCCTGATTCTAGCGGGAGGGGGTACGCAGTATTTT
.	.	TRBV5-4	TRBJ1-2	CASSLEGLYGYTF	TGTGCCAGCAGCTTGGAGGGGCTCTATGGCTACACCTTC
.	.	TRBV19	TRBJ2-1	CASSMGLEGNEQFF	TGTGCCAGTAGTATGGGTCTAGAGGGCAATGAGCAGTTCTTC
TRBD2	.	TRBV7-2	TRBJ2-5	CASSRSGTETQYF	TGTGCCAGCAGCCGTAGCGGGACGGAGACCCAGTACTTC
.	.	TRBV29-1	TRBJ2-3	CSVEGTVSSTDTQYF	TGCAGCGTTGAAGGGACGGTTTCTAGCACAGATACGCAGTATTTT
.	.	TRBV6-6	TRBJ2-3	CASTSPSVDTQYF	TGTGCCAGCACGAGTCCTAGCGTCGATACGCAGTATTTT
TRBD2	.	TRBV3-1/TRBV3-2	TRBJ2-7	CASSQDSGTYEQYF	TGTGCCAGCAGCCAAGATAGCGGGACTTACGAGCAGTACTTC
TRBD1	.	TRBV5-1	TRBJ1-5	CASSLDGQGNQPQHF	TGCGCCAGCAGCTTGGACGGACAGGGGAATCAGCCCCAGCATTTT
TRBD1	.	TRBV27	TRBJ2-5	CASSLWDRLREETQYF	TGTGCCAGCAGTCTCTGGGACAGGTTAAGAGAAGAGACCCAGTACTTC
.	.	TRBV5-1	TRBJ2-7	CASSSGVSYEQYF	TGCGCCAGCAGCAGCGGAGTGTCCTACGAGCAGTACTTC
.	.	TRBV29-1	TRBJ1-2	CSVETPRTYGYTF	TGCAGCGTTGAAACGCCCAGGACCTATGGCTACACCTTC